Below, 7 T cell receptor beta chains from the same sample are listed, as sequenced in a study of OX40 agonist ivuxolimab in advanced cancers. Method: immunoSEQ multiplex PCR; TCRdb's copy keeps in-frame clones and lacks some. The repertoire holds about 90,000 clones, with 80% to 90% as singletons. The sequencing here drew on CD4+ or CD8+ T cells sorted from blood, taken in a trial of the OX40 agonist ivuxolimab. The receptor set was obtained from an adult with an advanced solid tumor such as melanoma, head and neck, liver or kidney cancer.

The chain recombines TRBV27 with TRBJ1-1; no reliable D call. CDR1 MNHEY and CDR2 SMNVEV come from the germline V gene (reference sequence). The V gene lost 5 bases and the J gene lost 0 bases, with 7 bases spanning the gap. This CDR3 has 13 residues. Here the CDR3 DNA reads TGTGCCAGCAGTCTCGACGTGAACACTGAAGCTTTCTTT. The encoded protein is CASSLDVNTEAFF.

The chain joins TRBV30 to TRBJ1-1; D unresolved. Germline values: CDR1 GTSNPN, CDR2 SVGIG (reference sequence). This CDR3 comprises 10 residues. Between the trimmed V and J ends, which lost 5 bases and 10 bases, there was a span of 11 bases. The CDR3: CAWGGRVAFF. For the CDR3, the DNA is TGTGCCTGGGGTGGGAGAGTAGCTTTCTTT.

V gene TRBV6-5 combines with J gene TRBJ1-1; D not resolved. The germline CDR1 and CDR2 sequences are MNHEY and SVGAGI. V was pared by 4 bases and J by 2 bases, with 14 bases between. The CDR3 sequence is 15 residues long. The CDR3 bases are TGTGCCAGCAGTTCGGCGGGCGGGTCCAACACTGAAGCTTTCTTT. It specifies CASSSAGGSNTEAFF.

CDR3 sequence: CASSARTSGEYEQYF. The CDR3, as DNA: TGTGCCAGCAGTGCCCGGACTAGCGGAGAATACGAGCAGTACTTC. This rearrangement joins TRBV6-1 to TRBJ2-7, with 10 nucleotides matching TRBD2. The germline CDR1 and CDR2 sequences are MNHNS and SASEGT. V lost 4 bases, J lost 4 bases, and 7 bases stayed unmatched. The CDR3 loop spans 15 amino acids.

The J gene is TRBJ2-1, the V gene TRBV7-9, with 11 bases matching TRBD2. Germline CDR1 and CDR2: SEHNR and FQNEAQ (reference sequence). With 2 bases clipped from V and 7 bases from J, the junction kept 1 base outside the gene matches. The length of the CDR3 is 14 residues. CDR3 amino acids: CASSLTSGSNEQFF. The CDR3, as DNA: TGTGCCAGCAGCTTAACTAGCGGGAGTAATGAGCAGTTCTTC.

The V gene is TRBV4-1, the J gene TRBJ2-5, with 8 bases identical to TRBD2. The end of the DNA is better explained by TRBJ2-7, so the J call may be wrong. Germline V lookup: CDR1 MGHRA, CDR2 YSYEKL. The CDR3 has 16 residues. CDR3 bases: TGCGCCAGCAGCCAAGAGTTAGACGGGAGGGAAGACGAGCAGTACTTC. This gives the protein CASSQELDGREDEQYF.

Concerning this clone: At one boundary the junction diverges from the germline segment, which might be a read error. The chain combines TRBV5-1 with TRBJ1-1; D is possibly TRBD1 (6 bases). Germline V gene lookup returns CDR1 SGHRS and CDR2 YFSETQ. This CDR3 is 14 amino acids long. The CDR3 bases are TGCGCCAGCAGCTTCCAGGGGATGAATACTGAAGCTTTCTTT. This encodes CASSFQGMNTEAFF.